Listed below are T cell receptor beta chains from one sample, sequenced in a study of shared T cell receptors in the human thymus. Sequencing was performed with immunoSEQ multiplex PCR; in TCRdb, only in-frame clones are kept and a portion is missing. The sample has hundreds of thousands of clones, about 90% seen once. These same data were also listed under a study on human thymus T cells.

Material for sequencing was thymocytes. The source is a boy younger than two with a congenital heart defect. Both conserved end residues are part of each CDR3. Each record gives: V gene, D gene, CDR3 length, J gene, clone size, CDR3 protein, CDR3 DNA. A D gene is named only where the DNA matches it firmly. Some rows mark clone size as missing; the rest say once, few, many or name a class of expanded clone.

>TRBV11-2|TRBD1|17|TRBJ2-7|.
CASSYSRTGVLGGEQYF
TGTGCCAGCAGCTACTCTAGGACAGGGGTTTTAGGAGGAGAGCAGTACTTC
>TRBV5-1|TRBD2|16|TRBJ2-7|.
CASSLAGGGRSYEQYF
TGCGCCAGCAGCTTGGCCGGGGGGGGCAGGTCCTACGAGCAGTACTTC
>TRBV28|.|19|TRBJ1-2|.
CASSLWSVRGMPPHFGYTF
TGTGCCAGCAGTTTATGGTCTGTTAGGGGTATGCCACCACACTTCGGCTACACCTTC
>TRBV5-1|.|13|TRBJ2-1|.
CASSLPRPLEEFF
TGCGCCAGCAGCTTGCCTCGGCCTCTCGAGGAGTTCTTC
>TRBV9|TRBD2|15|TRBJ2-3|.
CASSVAGGSTDTQYF
TGTGCCAGCAGCGTAGCGGGAGGGTCGACAGATACGCAGTATTTT
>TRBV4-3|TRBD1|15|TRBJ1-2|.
CASSHDRALYYGYTF
TGCGCCAGCAGCCATGACAGGGCCCTTTACTATGGCTACACCTTC
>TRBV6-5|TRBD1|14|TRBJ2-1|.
CASSPGQYNNEQFF
TGTGCCAGCAGTCCGGGACAGTATAACAATGAGCAGTTCTTC
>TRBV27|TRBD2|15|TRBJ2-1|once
CASSLNREGGNEQFF
TGTGCCAGCAGTTTAAATCGGGAGGGTGGCAATGAGCAGTTCTTC
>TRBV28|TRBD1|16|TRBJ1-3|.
CASSRDRESSGNTIYF
TGTGCCAGCTCGCGGGACAGGGAGTCTTCTGGAAACACCATATATTTT
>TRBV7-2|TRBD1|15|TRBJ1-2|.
CASSLGSTGDYGYTF
TGTGCCAGCAGCTTAGGGAGTACAGGGGACTATGGCTACACCTTC
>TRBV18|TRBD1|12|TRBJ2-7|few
CASSYGTAEQYF
TGTGCCAGCTCATACGGGACAGCCGAGCAGTACTTC
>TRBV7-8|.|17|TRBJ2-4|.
CASSSQEEEPAKNIQYF
TGTGCCAGCAGCTCCCAGGAGGAGGAGCCAGCCAAAAACATTCAGTACTTC
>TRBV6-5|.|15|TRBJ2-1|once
CASSYEHVSYNEQFF
TGTGCCAGCAGTTACGAGCACGTCTCCTACAATGAGCAGTTCTTC
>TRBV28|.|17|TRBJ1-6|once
CASSSDRPSSYNSPLHF
TGTGCCAGCAGTTCCGACAGGCCTAGCTCCTATAATTCACCCCTCCACTTT
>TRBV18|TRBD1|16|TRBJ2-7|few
CASSPNGTGPAYEQYF
TGTGCCAGCTCACCAAACGGGACAGGGCCGGCTTACGAGCAGTACTTC
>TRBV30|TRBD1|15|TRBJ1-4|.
CAWSRGQGNNEKLFF
TGTGCCTGGAGCCGGGGACAGGGCAACAATGAAAAACTGTTTTTT
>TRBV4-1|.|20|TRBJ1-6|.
CASSQDGQVRGPRYNSPLHF
TGCGCCAGCAGCCAAGATGGGCAGGTCAGGGGCCCTCGTTATAATTCACCCCTCCACTTT
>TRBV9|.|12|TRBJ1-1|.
CASSPENTEAFF
TGTGCCAGCAGCCCAGAGAACACTGAAGCTTTCTTT
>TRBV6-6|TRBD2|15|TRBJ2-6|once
CASSLGGVGANVLTF
TGTGCCAGCAGTCTCGGGGGGGTAGGGGCCAACGTCCTGACTTTC
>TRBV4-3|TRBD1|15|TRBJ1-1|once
CASSQEQGGNTEAFF
TGCGCCAGCAGCCAAGAACAGGGGGGGAACACTGAAGCTTTCTTT
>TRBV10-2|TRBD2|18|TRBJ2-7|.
CASRDVGLAGASSYEQYF
TGCGCCAGCAGGGACGTGGGACTAGCGGGGGCGAGCTCCTACGAGCAGTACTTC
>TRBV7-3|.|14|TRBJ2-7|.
CASSLTGGEDEQYF
TGTGCCAGCAGCTTAACGGGGGGTGAGGACGAGCAGTACTTC
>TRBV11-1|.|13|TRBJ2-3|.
CASSSSLADTQYF
TGTGCCAGCAGCTCCTCCCTAGCGGATACGCAGTATTTT
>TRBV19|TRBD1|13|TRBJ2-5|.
CASSPNTGGSQYF
TGTGCCAGTAGTCCCAATACAGGGGGATCCCAGTACTTC
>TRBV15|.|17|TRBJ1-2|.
CATSRAHGLGGKDGYTF
TGTGCCACCAGCAGAGCCCACGGCCTTGGGGGGAAGGATGGCTACACCTTC
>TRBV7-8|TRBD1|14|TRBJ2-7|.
CASSLWTGRYEQYF
TGTGCCAGCAGCTTATGGACAGGGCGCTACGAGCAGTACTTC
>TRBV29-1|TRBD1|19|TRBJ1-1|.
CSVEDHRGPEIEMNTEPFF
TGCAGCGTTGAGGATCACAGGGGGCCCGAAATAGAAATGAACACTGAACCTTTCTTT
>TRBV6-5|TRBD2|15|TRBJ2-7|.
CASTALAGGFYEQYF
TGTGCCAGCACCGCTTTAGCGGGGGGATTCTACGAGCAGTACTTC
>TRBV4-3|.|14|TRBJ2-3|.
CASSQSRGTDTQYF
TGCGCCAGCAGCCAAAGCCGGGGCACAGATACGCAGTATTTT
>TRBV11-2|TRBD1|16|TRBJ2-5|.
CASSKRDRGLGETQYF
TGTGCCAGCAGCAAAAGGGACAGGGGGCTCGGGGAGACCCAGTACTTC
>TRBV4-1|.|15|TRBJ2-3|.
CASSQGTASTDTQYF
TGCGCCAGCAGCCAAGGGACAGCTAGCACAGATACGCAGTATTTT
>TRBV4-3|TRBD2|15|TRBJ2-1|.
CASSHSGLADNEQFF
TGCGCCAGCAGCCATAGCGGTCTAGCGGACAATGAGCAGTTCTTC
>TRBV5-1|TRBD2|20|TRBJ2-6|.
CASSLWPSGGVDSGANVLTF
TGCGCCAGCAGCTTGTGGCCTAGCGGGGGGGTAGACAGTGGGGCCAACGTCCTGACTTTC
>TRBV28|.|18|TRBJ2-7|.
CASTHLPHRALTSYEQYF
TGTGCCAGCACCCACCTCCCCCACAGGGCCCTAACATCCTACGAGCAGTACTTC
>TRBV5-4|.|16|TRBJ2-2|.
CASRRGGTLNTGELFF
TGTGCCAGCAGGCGTGGGGGGACCCTAAACACCGGGGAGCTGTTTTTT
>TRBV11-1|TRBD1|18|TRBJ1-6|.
CASSLGTGDFNYNSPLHF
TGTGCCAGCAGCTTGGGGACAGGTGACTTCAACTATAATTCACCCCTCCACTTT
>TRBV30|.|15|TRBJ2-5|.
CAWTPGHRSEETQYF
TGTGCCTGGACCCCGGGACACCGTAGCGAAGAGACCCAGTACTTC
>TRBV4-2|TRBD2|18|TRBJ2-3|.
CASSQEAGDPKNTDTQYF
TGTGCCAGCAGCCAAGAAGCGGGGGACCCGAAAAACACAGATACGCAGTATTTT
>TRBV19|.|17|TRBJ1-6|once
CASSIFDRPRDNSPLHF
TGTGCCAGTAGTATATTTGACAGGCCACGCGATAATTCACCCCTCCACTTT
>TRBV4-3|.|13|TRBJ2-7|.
CASSQGRDYKQYF
TGCGCCAGCAGCCAAGGCAGAGACTACAAGCAGTACTTC